The 3 T cell receptor beta chains in this list originate from one sample, sequenced in a study of blood T cell repertoires in COVID-19. Sequenced by immunoSEQ multiplex PCR; TCRdb stores in-frame clones only, minus some. The table shows more than 13,000 clones, with 90% occurring only once. Sequencing input: peripheral blood. These receptor sequences come from a human donor in a cohort sampled during active COVID-19.

The rearrangement joins TRBV5-6 to TRBJ2-3; 8 bases match TRBD2. Germline V gives CDR1 SGHDT, CDR2 YYEEEE. The CDR3 length is 14 residues. V dropped 3 bases and J dropped 5; count of bases not matched to a gene: 5. DNA for the CDR3: TGTGCCAGCAGCTCCGGGGGGGCGGTAGATACGCAGTATTTT. Its protein is CASSSGGAVDTQYF. Combining the CDR3 with reference TRBV5-6 and TRBJ2-3 gives the whole variable domain DAGVTQSPTHLIKTRGQQVTLRCSPKSGHDTVSWYQQALGQGPQFIFQYYEEEERQRGNFPDRFSGHQFPNYSSELNVNALLLGDSALYLCASSSGGAVDTQYFGPGTRLTVL.

This chain connects TRBV29-1 to TRBJ2-7; possibly TRBD1 for D (6 bases). V lost 1 base, J lost 0 bases, and 13 bases lay in between. CDR3 length: 15 amino acids. Germline CDR1 SQVTM, CDR2 ANQGSEA. This chain's CDR3 is CSVEGWDTDSYEQYF. CDR3 DNA: TGCAGCGTTGAAGGGTGGGACACAGACTCCTACGAGCAGTACTTC.

V gene TRBV7-2 combines with J gene TRBJ2-3; TRBD1 matches at 9 bases. Trimming took 5 bases from V and 5 from J; bases not matched to a gene: 11. Germline values: CDR1 SGHTA, CDR2 FQGNSA. This CDR3 spans 16 amino acids. The CDR3 here is CASSPLMRQGGDTQYF. Here the CDR3 DNA reads TGTGCCAGCAGCCCCCTAATGAGACAGGGGGGAGATACGCAGTATTTT.